Following are 20 T cell receptor beta chains from one sample sequenced in a study of T cell repertoires in cytomegalovirus infection (dated by TCRdb to about 2019). Sample treatment or condition, as interpreted from the label and publication: in vitro stimulation with specific CMV peptide epitopes to enrich CMV-specific T cells. Their specific antigens are unknown. For sequencing, an Illumina HiSeq 1500 was employed. Clones were called with MiXCR by TCRdb after fastp trimmed the public reads at Q25, and only in-frame beta chains were retained. Each CDR3 protein appears once, grouped with its most common genes and DNA. The sample table holds about 360,000 distinct CDR3 sequences, of which roughly 34% were seen once. Approximately 12% of the sample is in the top ten clones. Here the sequenced sample was cultured PBMCs, taken from culture after CMV antigen stimulation. The receptors stem from a human donor in good health (CMV status not recorded). Some clones in this sample may be carry-over from other donors' samples.

This clonotype was detected a few times. The chain uses TRBV11-2 and TRBJ2-1; maybe TRBD2 (6 bases). Per the germline V gene, CDR1 is SGHAT and CDR2 is FQNNGV. Trimming cost V 2 bases and J 0 bases, with 11 bases left between them. This CDR3 has 16 residues. As DNA, the CDR3 is TGTGCCAGCAGCTTACCACGGGAGCCCTCCTACAATGAGCAGTTCTTC. This gives the protein CASSLPREPSYNEQFF.

This clonotype appeared a few times. The rearrangement uses TRBV7-2 and TRBJ1-5; D may be TRBD1 (6 bases). Germline V CDR1 and CDR2: SGHTA, FQGNSA. This CDR3 has 15 residues. V gave up 5 bases and J gave up 4 bases, with 15 bases separating them. This CDR3 is CASSVGTTFNQPQHF. The CDR3 nucleotides read TGTGCCAGCAGCGTAGGGACAACGTTTAATCAGCCCCAGCATTTT.

This clonotype was counted ten times or more. The chain recombines TRBV7-2 with TRBJ2-5; D unresolved. Deletions cut 2 bases from V and 2 bases from J, with 9 bases between. There are 14 residues in the CDR3. Germline values: CDR1 SGHTA, CDR2 FQGNSA. For the CDR3, the DNA is TGTGCCAGCAGCTTAAACGGTCTACAAGAGACCCAGTACTTC. This translates into CASSLNGLQETQYF.

CDR3 sequence (DNA): TGTGCCATCCACACGGGGGCCACAGATACGCAGTATTTT. Translated: CAIHTGATDTQYF. This chain joins TRBV10-3 and TRBJ2-3; either TRBD1 or TRBD2 may supply D (6 bases each). Germline CDR1 and CDR2: ENHRY and SYGVKD. The CDR3 length is 13 residues. With 8 bases removed from V and 2 bases from J, the gap between germline ends came to 11 bases.

The chain joins TRBV7-8 to TRBJ2-1; tentatively, D is TRBD2 (6 bases). The V gene's germline CDR1 is SGHVS and CDR2 FQNEAQ. V was trimmed by 1 base and J by 8 bases, leaving 18 bases between them. The CDR3 spans 16 residues. The CDR3 region is CASSLVGLASWYEQFF. CDR3 DNA sequence: TGTGCCAGCAGCTTAGTTGGGCTAGCGAGTTGGTATGAGCAGTTCTTC. Full variable domain (remainder filled in from reference TRBV7-8 and TRBJ2-1): GAGVSQSPRYKVAKRGQDVALRCDPISGHVSLFWYQQALGQGPEFLTYFQNEAQLDKSGLPSDRFFAERPEGSVSTLKIQRTQQEDSAVYLCASSLVGLASWYEQFFGPGTRLTVL.

This chain uses TRBV12-3 or TRBV12-4 with TRBJ1-1; TRBD1 is a possible D gene (5 bases). This CDR3 comprises 15 residues. V lost 2 bases and J lost 4, with 14 bases in between. CDR3 residues: CASSLKGVGGTEAFF. The CDR3 DNA is TGTGCCAGCAGTTTAAAAGGGGTGGGGGGCACTGAAGCTTTCTTT.

V is TRBV28 and J is TRBJ1-1, with D possibly TRBD1 on 5 matching bases. The CDR3 length is 14 residues. Trimming took off 2 bases at V and 3 bases at J, with 10 bases between the two ends. Germline V gene lookup returns CDR1 MDHEN and CDR2 SYDVKM. CDR3 nucleotide sequence: TGTGCCAGCAGTTTACTGGGACCCCACACTGAAGCTTTCTTT. It yields the protein CASSLLGPHTEAFF.

A single count supports this clonotype. In DNA, the CDR3 is TGTGCCAGTAGTATGAAGCCGACTAATTCACCCCTCCACTTT. Protein sequence: CASSMKPTNSPLHF. The J gene is TRBJ1-6, the V gene TRBV19, with D unclear. Germline V CDR1 and CDR2: LNHDA, SQIVND (reference sequence). V lost 3 bases to trimming and J lost 6 bases, with 9 bases between them. CDR3 size: 14 residues.

About this clonotype: The conserved phenylalanine or tryptophan normally closing the CDR3 is absent here, so this likely arose from a read error. The rearrangement joins TRBV11-2 to TRBJ2-1, with D tentatively TRBD2 (6 bases). From germline, CDR1 is SGHAT and CDR2 FQNNGV. Trimming took off 3 bases at V and 5 bases at J, with 20 bases between the two ends. The length of the CDR3 is 17 residues. As DNA, the CDR3 is TGTGCCAGCAGCTTTGGCGACGAGGCTAGCGAAAACAATGAGCAGTTCTTG. Translation: CASSFGDEASENNEQFL.

This clonotype was detected a few times. V is TRBV28 and J is TRBJ1-6; D is possibly TRBD1 (6 bases). This CDR3 is 16 amino acids long. V gave up 2 bases and J gave up 10 bases, with 18 bases separating them. Germline V lookup: CDR1 MDHEN, CDR2 SYDVKM. Written as DNA, the CDR3 is TGTGCCAGCAGTTTAGGACGGGGGGCTGGAAAATCACCCCTCCACTTT. Translation gives CASSLGRGAGKSPLHF. Full variable domain (remainder filled in from reference TRBV28 and TRBJ1-6): DVKVTQSSRYLVKRTGEKVFLECVQDMDHENMFWYRQDPGLGLRLIYFSYDVKMKEKGDIPEGYSVSREKKERFSLILESASTNQTSMYLCASSLGRGAGKSPLHFGNGTRLTVT.

The chain employs TRBV12-3 or TRBV12-4 and TRBJ2-5; D not resolved. With 2 bases removed from V and 5 bases from J, the gap between germline ends came to 9 bases. The CDR3 consists of 13 residues. In DNA, the CDR3 is TGTGCCAGCAGTTTAAAGCGTGGGGAGACCCAGTACTTC. This gives the protein CASSLKRGETQYF.

This clonotype turned up a few times. The rearrangement joins TRBV7-9 to TRBJ2-3, with a weak D call TRBD2 (5 bases). The germline V and J ends were trimmed by 5 bases and 4 bases, with 19 bases remaining between them. Germline CDR1 is SEHNR and CDR2 is FQNEAQ (reference sequence). The CDR3 extends over 16 amino acids. In DNA form, the CDR3 reads TGTGCCAGCAGCCTCCAGTCGGGGTTAAGGGCAGATACGCAGTATTTT. It encodes CASSLQSGLRADTQYF.

The V and J genes are TRBV12-3 or TRBV12-4 and TRBJ1-6; D possibly corresponds to TRBD1 (6 bases). The CDR3 has 15 amino acids. V was shortened by 5 bases and J by 0 bases, with 8 bases between the two germline ends. The CDR3 DNA reads TGTGCCAGCAGTGACAGGACCTCCTATAATTCACCCCTCCACTTT. Protein: CASSDRTSYNSPLHF.

This clonotype was observed a handful of times. V usage is TRBV19 and J usage is TRBJ1-1; the match to TRBD1 covers 7 bases. J lost 3 bases, V lost 7 bases, and 5 bases had no gene match. CDR3 length: 13 amino acids. Germline V gives CDR1 LNHDA, CDR2 SQIVND (reference sequence). The CDR3 reads CASTRTGDTEAFF. CDR3 nucleotides: TGTGCCAGTACCAGGACAGGAGACACTGAAGCTTTCTTT.

The rearrangement links TRBV12-3 or TRBV12-4 to TRBJ2-1; D is uncertain. The CDR3 is 18 amino acids. Trimming shortened V by 3 bases and J by 6 bases, and 24 bases separated the two germline ends. The CDR3 is CASSFLGSLGYNTNEQFF. The DNA for the CDR3 is TGTGCCAGCAGTTTTCTGGGCAGCCTGGGCTATAATACCAATGAGCAGTTCTTC.

This clonotype was seen ten or more times. This chain joins TRBV7-2 and TRBJ1-1; D perhaps matches TRBD1 (5 bases). Germline lookup yields CDR1 SGHTA and CDR2 FQGNSA. This CDR3 comprises 17 residues. V was pared by 4 bases and J by 4 bases, with 22 bases between. As DNA, the CDR3 is TGTGCCAGCAGCTCAAGAGCTTGGGACGGTGCGTTCACTGAAGCTTTCTTT. It specifies CASSSRAWDGAFTEAFF.

This clonotype turned up a few times. The rearrangement uses TRBV12-3 or TRBV12-4 and TRBJ2-1; perhaps TRBD2 as D (6 bases). The CDR3 totals 13 residues. Trimming left V 8 bases short and J 5 bases short, with 13 bases between. DNA of the CDR3: TGTGCCAGCTGGAGGGCTCACAACAATGAGCAGTTCTTC. This encodes CASWRAHNNEQFF.

This clonotype was seen a handful of times. The chain joins TRBV7-2 to TRBJ2-5, with 7 nucleotides matching TRBD2. CDR1 is SGHTA and CDR2 is FQGNSA in the germline V gene. Trimming removed 2 bases from V and 2 bases from J; junction bases left unmatched: 5. This CDR3 region has 15 residues. CDR3 sequence reads: CASSLTGGYQETQYF. CDR3 DNA: TGTGCCAGCAGCTTAACGGGAGGTTATCAAGAGACCCAGTACTTC.

This clonotype appeared a few times. This chain joins TRBV25-1 and TRBJ1-3, with 7 bases matching TRBD1. This CDR3 has 19 amino acids. The V and J ends lost 6 bases and 4 bases, in that order; junction bases with no gene match: 21. The germline gives CDR1 MGHDK, CDR2 SYGVNS. CDR3 amino acids: CASSPWDRKNTSLGNTIYF. The CDR3 bases are TGTGCCAGCAGCCCCTGGGACAGAAAGAACACCTCCCTCGGAAACACCATATATTTT. Drawing the rest from reference TRBV25-1 and TRBJ1-3, the complete variable domain is EADIYQTPRYLVIGTGKKITLECSQTMGHDKMYWYQQDPGMELHLIHYSYGVNSTEKGDLSSESTVSRIRTEHFPLTLESARPSHTSQYLCASSPWDRKNTSLGNTIYFGEGSWLTVV.

At least ten counts were recorded for this clonotype. At one of its ends the junction is not consistent with the germline gene, which may arise from a read error. V usage is TRBV12-3 or TRBV12-4 and J usage is TRBJ1-1, with D possibly being TRBD1 (6 bases). The CDR3 totals 14 residues. The CDR3 loop reads CASSLGQLNTEAFF. DNA of the CDR3: TGTGCCAGCAGCTTAGGACAGTTGAACACTGAAGCTTTCTTT.